The clone carrying this T cell receptor beta chain was seen a few times. Its target is unknown. The ends were cut back, 5 bases at V and 3 bases at J, with 12 bases in the middle. From germline, CDR1 is SGHRS and CDR2 YFSETQ. The CDR3 contains 14 residues. This specimen comes from a study of CD8 T cells in ankylosing spondylitis. 5'-RACE, quantitative and with molecular barcodes, yielded the TCR beta libraries. MiXCR, applied by TCRdb to the 5' RACE reads, yields one record per CDR3 protein. The table lists 400,000 or so distinct CDR3 sequences, about 25% of them singletons. Study results and caveats: A motif in TCR beta, a set of 8 or 9 highly homologous variants, appeared characteristic of ankylosing spondylitis blood. There was reportedly significant enrichment of clones that were disease-linked in matched ankylosing spondylitis synovial fluid. Researchers report that disease-linked clones proved CD8+ and relatively rare in peripheral blood.

The clonotype comes from a male donor with ankylosing spondylitis. The sample comprised blood, either unsorted or a sorted T cell fraction (not recorded which). The chain joins TRBV5-1 to TRBJ2-1, with D unresolved. CDR3 amino acids: CASRLEGRYNEQFF. The CDR3 DNA follows: TGCGCCAGCAGGCTTGAAGGCCGCTACAATGAGCAGTTCTTC.